One sample yielded the 26 T cell receptor beta chains listed below, sequenced in a study of blood T cell repertoires in COVID-19. Assay used: immunoSEQ multiplex PCR; TCRdb lists only in-frame clones, some missing. This table holds 130,000 to 150,000 clones, about four fifths found once. The sample taken for sequencing was PBMCs or T cells enriched from blood (not recorded which). Source of these receptors: a man aged 45-65 years who had recovered from COVID-19.

The rearrangement links TRBV19 to TRBJ1-4, with TRBD1 matching 8 bases. This CDR3 comprises 16 residues. J was trimmed by 4 bases and V by 4 bases; bases with no gene match: 8. Germline V gene sequence: CDR1 LNHDA, CDR2 SQIVND (reference sequence). The CDR3 coding sequence is TGTGCCAGTAGTACCCTCAGACAGGGGTATAATGAAAAACTGTTTTTT. This gives the protein CASSTLRQGYNEKLFF.

This rearrangement joins TRBV6-2 or TRBV6-3 to TRBJ1-5; TRBD1 matches 11 bases. V lost 5 bases and J lost 2; bases outside the gene matches: 5. CDR3 length: 16 amino acids. Germline lookup yields CDR1 MNHEY and CDR2 SVGEGT. The CDR3: CASSPAGQGGNQPQHF. As DNA, the CDR3 is TGTGCCAGCAGTCCGGCGGGACAGGGGGGCAATCAGCCCCAGCATTTT.

The chain has TRBV7-2 and TRBJ1-5, with D tentatively TRBD1 (6 bases). From germline, CDR1 is SGHTA and CDR2 FQGNSA. V gave up 3 bases and J gave up 4 bases, with 13 bases separating them. This CDR3 has 15 residues. The CDR3 region has the DNA TGTGCCAGCAGCTTTGGGACACAAGGAAATCAGCCCCAGCATTTT. This sequence encodes CASSFGTQGNQPQHF. Complete variable domain (other parts from reference TRBV7-2 and TRBJ1-5): GAGVSQSPSNKVTEKGKDVELRCDPISGHTALYWYRQSLGQGLEFLIYFQGNSAPDKSGLPSDRFSAERTGGSVSTLTIQRTQQEDSAVYLCASSFGTQGNQPQHFGDGTRLSIL.

The V call is TRBV27, the J call TRBJ1-2; 7 bases fit TRBD1. The ends lost 8 bases at V and 3 bases at J; junction bases unmatched: 6. The CDR3 is made up of 13 amino acids. Per the germline V gene, CDR1 is MNHEY and CDR2 is SMNVEV (reference sequence). The CDR3 DNA reads TGTGCCAGCCGAACCGGGACAGACTATGGCTACACCTTC. As protein: CASRTGTDYGYTF.

The V gene is TRBV7-3, the J gene TRBJ2-5, with TRBD2 matching 7 bases. The CDR3 spans 17 residues. Germline V lookup: CDR1 SGHTA, CDR2 FQGTGA. V dropped 6 bases and J dropped 1; count of bases not matched to a gene: 14. The CDR3 region has the DNA TGTGCCAGCAGTCCTAACGGGGCGGCTAGCGGCCAAGAGACCCAGTACTTC. Protein: CASSPNGAASGQETQYF.

The rearrangement uses TRBV27 and TRBJ1-2; 8 positions agree with TRBD1. V trimming: 5 bases; J trimming: 6 bases; junction bases outside the gene matches: 5. Germline V CDR1 and CDR2: MNHEY, SMNVEV (reference sequence). The length of the CDR3 is 13 residues. The CDR3 DNA is TGTGCCAGCAGTCCCGACAGGGGCGATGGCTACACCTTC. Translating it yields CASSPDRGDGYTF.

The chain recombines TRBV29-1 with TRBJ2-7, with 7 bases aligning to TRBD2. The CDR3 is made up of 12 amino acids. The germline gives CDR1 SQVTM, CDR2 ANQGSEA. J lost 3 bases, V lost 7 bases, and 6 bases had no gene match. CDR3 loop: CSAGGGDYEQYF. Here the CDR3 DNA reads TGCAGCGCTGGGGGGGGAGACTACGAGCAGTACTTC.

This chain links TRBV6-1 with TRBJ2-4; D perhaps matches TRBD2 (6 bases). CDR3 size: 13 residues. Germline assignment: CDR1 MNHNS and CDR2 SASEGT. V was cut by 2 bases and J by 6 bases, with 8 bases left in between. The CDR3: CASSEPGVNIQYF. The DNA for the CDR3 is TGTGCCAGCAGTGAACCGGGGGTAAACATTCAGTACTTC.

The rearrangement joins TRBV13 to TRBJ1-1; tentative D call: TRBD1 (5 bases). This CDR3 has 13 amino acids. Trimming stripped 3 bases from V and 6 bases from J, with 11 bases between. In germline, CDR1 is PRHDT, CDR2 FYEKMQ (reference sequence). The CDR3 loop reads CASSLGGVAEAFF. DNA for the CDR3: TGTGCCAGCAGCTTGGGGGGTGTGGCTGAAGCTTTCTTT.

The genes are TRBV11-2 and TRBJ2-1; TRBD1 agrees at 11 bases. The CDR3 is 14 amino acids. V trimming: 7 bases; J trimming: 5 bases; junction bases outside the gene matches: 4. Germline CDR1 reads SGHAT; CDR2 reads FQNNGV. The CDR3 nucleotides are TGTGCCAGCACCCTGGACAGGGGGCACAATGAGCAGTTCTTC. It specifies CASTLDRGHNEQFF.

CDR3 region: CASSPESILGSEQYF. CDR3 sequence (DNA): TGTGCCAGCAGCCCAGAATCCATTCTAGGAAGCGAGCAGTACTTC. This chain connects TRBV5-4 to TRBJ2-7; D uncertain. This CDR3 has 15 residues. Germline CDR1 reads SGHNT; CDR2 reads YYREEE (reference sequence). V lost 4 bases and J 6 bases, leaving 20 bases between the germline ends.

Comment on this clone: Because the CDR3's place on the DNA is in doubt, the DNA is left out and the CDR3 is given as listed by TCRdb. The J gene is TRBJ2-7, the V gene TRBV19; TRBD2, the D gene given by the table, was not confirmed from the DNA. The CDR3 is 12 residues long, counting both termini. From germline, CDR1 is LNHDA and CDR2 SQIVND (reference sequence). The CDR3 sequence: CASSTSGYEQYF.

The chain is built from TRBV6-5 and TRBJ1-4; TRBD1 matches at 9 bases. The V and J ends lost 6 bases and 5 bases, in that order; junction bases with no gene match: 7. This CDR3 region has 15 residues. Germline CDR1 MNHEY, CDR2 SVGAGI. The chain's CDR3 is CASRTKQGANEKLFF. The CDR3 nucleotides are TGTGCCAGCAGAACAAAACAGGGGGCGAATGAAAAACTGTTTTTT.

J is TRBJ1-1 and V is TRBV12-5, with 12 bases identical to TRBD1. Germline CDR1 and CDR2: LGHNT and FRNRAP. This CDR3 is 16 amino acids long. V shed 0 bases, J shed 6 bases, and the junction held 5 bases outside the gene matches. The CDR3 DNA is TGTGCTAGTGGTTTGGTCCGGGACAGGGGGCTGCCTGAAGCTTTCTTT. Protein: CASGLVRDRGLPEAFF.

The J gene is TRBJ1-1, the V gene TRBV19; 8 bases match TRBD1. The V gene end was trimmed by 9 bases and the J gene end by 0 bases; junction bases not matched to a gene: 6. Germline values: CDR1 LNHDA, CDR2 SQIVND (reference sequence). This CDR3 has 14 residues. The CDR3 region has the DNA TGTGCCAGCCTCAGACAGGGGATGAACACTGAAGCTTTCTTT. Translating gives CASLRQGMNTEAFF.

This clone was found once. J is TRBJ2-5 and V is TRBV25-1; D is unresolved. CDR1 MGHDK and CDR2 SYGVNS come from the germline V gene. V dropped 2 bases and J dropped 1 base, with 14 bases sitting between them. This CDR3 is built from 16 residues. The CDR3 DNA is TGTGCCAGCAGTGAACCTGGCCCTTTATCCCAAGAGACCCAGTACTTC. It encodes CASSEPGPLSQETQYF. The full variable domain, with the rest looked up from reference TRBV25-1 and TRBJ2-5, is EADIYQTPRYLVIGTGKKITLECSQTMGHDKMYWYQQDPGMELHLIHYSYGVNSTEKGDLSSESTVSRIRTEHFPLTLESARPSHTSQYLCASSEPGPLSQETQYFGPGTRLLVL.

The rearrangement uses TRBV7-3 and TRBJ2-7; TRBD2 agrees at 8 bases. There are 16 residues in the CDR3. J lost 2 bases, V lost 1 base, and 7 bases had no gene match. In germline, CDR1 is SGHTA, CDR2 FQGTGA. CDR3 region: CASSLNGGGSTYEQYF. The CDR3 DNA follows: TGTGCCAGCAGCTTAAATGGCGGGGGGAGCACCTACGAGCAGTACTTC.

The chain is built from TRBV9 and TRBJ1-1; possible D gene TRBD1, 5 bases. Germline CDR1 is SGDLS and CDR2 is YYNGEE. The CDR3 spans 16 residues. V lost 0 bases to trimming and J lost 0 bases, with 12 bases between them. CDR3 amino acids: CASSVVTAPMNTEAFF. CDR3 nucleotides: TGTGCCAGCAGCGTAGTGACAGCGCCCATGAACACTGAAGCTTTCTTT.

The chain couples TRBV15 to TRBJ2-1; TRBD2 aligns across 9 bases. The J segment lost 1 base and the V segment lost 0 bases, leaving 16 bases of the junction unmatched. The CDR3 covers 21 residues. The germline CDR1 and CDR2 sequences are LNHNV and YYDKDF (reference sequence). CDR3 sequence reads: CATSRDQYPGASGASYNEQFF. The CDR3 DNA follows: TGTGCCACCAGCAGAGATCAGTATCCCGGTGCTAGCGGGGCGTCCTACAATGAGCAGTTCTTC.

J is TRBJ1-6 and V is TRBV7-5; the D call in the table, TRBD1, was not verified against the DNA. TRBV7-5 is a documented pseudogene. This CDR3 has 15 amino acids. The CDR3 here is CARSFKPGDNSPLHF. CDR3 DNA: TGTGCCAGAAGCTTTAAGCCAGGGGATAATTCACCCCTCCACTTT.

This chain joins TRBV4-3 and TRBJ1-2; unclear D gene. Germline V gives CDR1 LGHNA, CDR2 YSLEER. The length of the CDR3 is 18 residues. V lost 0 bases and J lost 2, with 19 bases in between. The CDR3 region is CASSQDPVAGIGNYGYTF. The CDR3 DNA sequence: TGCGCCAGCAGCCAAGATCCTGTGGCGGGGATTGGGAACTATGGCTACACCTTC.

J is TRBJ1-1 and V is TRBV29-1; 7 bases align to TRBD1. CDR1 is SQVTM and CDR2 is ANQGSEA in the germline V gene. The junction had 6 bases not matched to a gene; V was cut back by 4 bases and J by 1 base. The CDR3 runs 14 residues. CDR3 DNA sequence: TGCAGCGTTGTTTATCAGGGGGGGAACACTGAAGCTTTCTTT. Amino acid sequence: CSVVYQGGNTEAFF.

CDR3 DNA: TGTGCCAGCAGCCAACAGGGTGGGGAGCTGTTTTTT. It specifies CASSQQGGELFF. The chain joins TRBV3-1 (or the pseudogene TRBV3-2) to TRBJ2-2; weak D call: TRBD1 (5 bases). CDR1 and CDR2 from the germline V gene are LGHDT and YNNKEL (reference sequence). The ends were cut back, 2 bases at V and 8 bases at J, with 6 bases in the middle. The CDR3 contains 12 residues.

The rearrangement links TRBV18 to TRBJ1-5, with D possibly being TRBD1 (5 bases). V was trimmed by 3 bases and J by 2 bases, leaving 8 bases between them. The germline V gene has CDR1 KGHSH and CDR2 LQKENI. The CDR3 sequence is 14 residues long. Written as DNA, the CDR3 is TGTGCCAGCTCACCGCAGGGTGGCAATCAGCCCCAGCATTTT. This encodes CASSPQGGNQPQHF.

This clone has a handful of counts. V usage is TRBV12-3 or TRBV12-4 and J usage is TRBJ2-7; possible D gene TRBD1, 7 bases. CDR3 size: 12 residues. The CDR3 region is CASQGGSNEQYF. The CDR3 DNA sequence: TGTGCAAGTCAGGGGGGATCCAACGAGCAGTACTTC.

CDR3 nucleotide sequence: TGTGCCAGCAGCCAAGATTCCGGCGGGATTAATGAAAAACTGTTTTTT. Amino acids: CASSQDSGGINEKLFF. The rearrangement joins TRBV4-2 to TRBJ1-4; D gene unclear. Between the trimmed V and J ends, which lost 0 bases and 4 bases, there was a span of 12 bases. CDR3 size: 16 residues. The germline V gene encodes CDR1 LGHNA and CDR2 YNFKEQ.